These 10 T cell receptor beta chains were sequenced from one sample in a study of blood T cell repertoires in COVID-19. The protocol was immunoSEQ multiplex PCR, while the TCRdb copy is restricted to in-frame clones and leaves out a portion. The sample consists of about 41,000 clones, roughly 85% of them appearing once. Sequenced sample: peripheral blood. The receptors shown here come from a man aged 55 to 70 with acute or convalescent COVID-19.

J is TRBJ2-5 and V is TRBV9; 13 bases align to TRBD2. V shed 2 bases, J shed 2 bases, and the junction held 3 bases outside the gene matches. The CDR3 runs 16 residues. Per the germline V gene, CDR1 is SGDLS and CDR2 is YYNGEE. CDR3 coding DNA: TGTGCCAGCAGCGTGGGACTAGCGGGGCCACAAGAGACCCAGTACTTC. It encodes CASSVGLAGPQETQYF.

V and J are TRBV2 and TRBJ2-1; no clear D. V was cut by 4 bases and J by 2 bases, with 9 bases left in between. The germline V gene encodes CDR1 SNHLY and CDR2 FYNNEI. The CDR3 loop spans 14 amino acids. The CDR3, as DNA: TGTGCCAGCAGTGCCGTAGCAGCCTACAATGAGCAGTTCTTC. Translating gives CASSAVAAYNEQFF.

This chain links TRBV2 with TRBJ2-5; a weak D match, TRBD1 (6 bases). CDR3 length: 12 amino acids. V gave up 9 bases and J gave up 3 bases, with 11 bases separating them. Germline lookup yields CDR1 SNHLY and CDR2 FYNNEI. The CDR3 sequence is CASTGSKETQYF. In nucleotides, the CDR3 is TGTGCCAGTACAGGGTCCAAAGAGACCCAGTACTTC.

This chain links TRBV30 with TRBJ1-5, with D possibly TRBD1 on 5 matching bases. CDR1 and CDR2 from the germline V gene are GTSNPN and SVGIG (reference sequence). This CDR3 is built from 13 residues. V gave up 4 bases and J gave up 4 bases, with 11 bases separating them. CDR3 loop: CAWNTRENQPQHF. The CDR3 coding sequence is TGTGCCTGGAACACCAGGGAAAATCAGCCCCAGCATTTT.

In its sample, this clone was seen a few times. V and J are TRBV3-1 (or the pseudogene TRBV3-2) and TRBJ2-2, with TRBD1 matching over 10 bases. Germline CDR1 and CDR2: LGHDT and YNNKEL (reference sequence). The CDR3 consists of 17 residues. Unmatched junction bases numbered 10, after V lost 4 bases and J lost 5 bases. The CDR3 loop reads CASSPWPRTGGTGELFF. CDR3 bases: TGTGCCAGCAGCCCCTGGCCTAGGACAGGGGGAACCGGGGAGCTGTTTTTT.

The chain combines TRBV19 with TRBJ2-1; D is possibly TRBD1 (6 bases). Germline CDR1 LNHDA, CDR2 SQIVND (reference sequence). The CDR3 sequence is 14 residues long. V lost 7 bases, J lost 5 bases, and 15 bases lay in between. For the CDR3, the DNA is TGTGCCAGTACCCGGACAGAAGCAAACAATGAGCAGTTCTTC. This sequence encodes CASTRTEANNEQFF.

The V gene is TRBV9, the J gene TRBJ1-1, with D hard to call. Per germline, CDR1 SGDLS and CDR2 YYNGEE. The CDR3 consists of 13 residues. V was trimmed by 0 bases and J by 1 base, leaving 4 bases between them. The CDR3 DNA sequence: TGTGCCAGCAGCGTAGCCGGGAACACTGAAGCTTTCTTT. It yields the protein CASSVAGNTEAFF.

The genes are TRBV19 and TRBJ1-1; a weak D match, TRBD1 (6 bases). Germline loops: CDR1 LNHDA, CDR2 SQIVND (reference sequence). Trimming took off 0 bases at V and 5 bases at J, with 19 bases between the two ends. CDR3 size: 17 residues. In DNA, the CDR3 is TGTGCCAGTAGTATAGATCCTGGGGGCGCAGGGTCGACTGAAGCTTTCTTT. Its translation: CASSIDPGGAGSTEAFF.

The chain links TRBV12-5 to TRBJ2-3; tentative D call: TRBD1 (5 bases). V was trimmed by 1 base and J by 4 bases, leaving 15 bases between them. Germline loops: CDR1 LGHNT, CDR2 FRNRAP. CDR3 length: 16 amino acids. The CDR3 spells CASGLGVAGWADTQYF. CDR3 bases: TGTGCTAGTGGTTTGGGTGTGGCAGGGTGGGCAGATACGCAGTATTTT.

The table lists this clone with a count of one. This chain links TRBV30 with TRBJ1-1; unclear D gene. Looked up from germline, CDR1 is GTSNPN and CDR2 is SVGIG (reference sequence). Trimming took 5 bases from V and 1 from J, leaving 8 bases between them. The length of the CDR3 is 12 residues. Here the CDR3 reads CAWVQPNTEAFF. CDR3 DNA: TGTGCCTGGGTACAGCCGAACACTGAAGCTTTCTTT.